This T cell receptor (beta chain) was captured by sequencing in a study of cytomegalovirus exposure and HLA in healthy donors. The PCR made use of 60 Vbeta and 13 Jbeta primers. Generated by immunoSEQ multiplex PCR, the TCRdb table keeps only in-frame clones and is missing some. The sample lists about 150,000 clones, around 80% occurring once. This CDR3 is 16 amino acids long. Germline V gene sequence: CDR1 MGHRA, CDR2 YSYEKL. J gave up 0 bases and V 0 bases, and 3 bases lay outside the gene matches. This sequence joins TRBV4-1 and TRBJ2-3, with TRBD2 matching 7 bases. The sequence was obtained from a man younger than 40 in good health and CMV-seropositive. Sequenced: PBMCs. The CDR3 loop is CASSQERTRSTDTQYF. CDR3 nucleotide sequence: TGCGCCAGCAGCCAAGAGAGGACTAGAAGCACAGATACGCAGTATTTT.